This TCR beta chain came from a study of T cells after yellow fever vaccination. TCRdb reanalysed the 5' RACE reads using MiXCR and keeps one entry per CDR3 protein. In the table there are over 300,000 distinct CDR3 sequences, 4.1% of which are singletons. With 3 bases removed from V and 12 bases from J, the gap between germline ends came to 12 bases. The germline V gene has CDR1 PRHDT and CDR2 FYEKMQ (reference sequence). The CDR3 consists of 12 residues. At least ten counts were recorded for this clonotype. The chain combines TRBV13 with TRBJ2-1; D gene unclear. The TCR sequence derives from a man aged 18 to 29 who received the YFV17D yellow fever vaccine. Sequencing used PBMCs, obtained 5 days after the yellow fever booster vaccination. CDR3 loop: CASSFLGGRQFF. The CDR3 nucleotides are TGTGCCAGCAGCTTCCTCGGCGGTAGGCAGTTCTTC.